The 18 T cell receptor beta chains in this list originate from one sample, sequenced in a study of T cell repertoires in cytomegalovirus infection. Each CDR3 protein is one row after TCRdb ran MiXCR on the reads. The sample consists of 650,000 to 900,000 distinct CDR3 sequences, 30% to 35% of them appearing once. No antigen has been assigned to these receptors. The sequences come from cultured CD8+ T cells from PBMCs, collected from culture after CMV antigen stimulation. These receptors were taken from a human donor in good health (CMV status not recorded). Some clones in this sample may be carry-over from other donors' samples.

This rearrangement joins TRBV6-2 or TRBV6-3 to TRBJ2-7, with D tentatively TRBD2 (6 bases). Trimming removed 8 bases at V and 4 bases at J, with 21 bases between. CDR1 is MNHEY and CDR2 is SVGEGT in the germline V gene. The CDR3 consists of 15 residues. The CDR3 region is CASVSALGAGYEQYV. The CDR3 DNA follows: TGTGCCAGCGTTTCCGCATTAGGCGCGGGGTACGAGCAGTACGTC.

This clonotype was seen only a few times. The CDR3 DNA sequence: TGTGCCAGCAGTGTGCATCAGAGAAAACCCCAGCATTTT. Translation gives CASSVHQRKPQHF. V and J are TRBV12-3 or TRBV12-4 and TRBJ1-5, with D unclear. There are 13 residues in the CDR3. Trimming shortened V by 5 bases and J by 10 bases, and 15 bases separated the two germline ends.

The gene calls are TRBV23-1 and TRBJ2-5; 7 nucleotides match TRBD2. TRBV23-1 is placed among ORFs of uncertain function. This CDR3 is built from 17 residues. With 4 bases clipped from V and 1 base from J, the junction kept 12 bases outside the gene matches. CDR3 bases: TGCGCCAGCAGTCCACCGCCCTGGGAGCGGGGCCAAGAGACCCAGTACTTC. Protein sequence: CASSPPPWERGQETQYF.

This clonotype showed up just a few times. The V and J genes are TRBV11-2 and TRBJ1-6; D remains unclear. Germline CDR1 is SGHAT and CDR2 is FQNNGV. Deletions cut 2 bases from V and 4 bases from J, with 6 bases between. CDR3 length equals 14 residues. The CDR3: CASSLMPYNSPLHF. The CDR3 DNA follows: TGTGCCAGCAGCTTAATGCCGTATAATTCACCCCTCCACTTT.

This clonotype was seen ten or more times. The chain combines TRBV7-6 with TRBJ2-5; TRBD2 agrees at 12 bases. With V trimmed by 6 bases and J by 2 bases, 4 bases remained unmatched. This CDR3 contains 15 residues. Germline values: CDR1 SGHVS, CDR2 FNYEAQ. Written as DNA, the CDR3 is TGTGCCAGCAGTTTTCTAGCGGGGGGGCAAGAGACCCAGTACTTC. Translating it yields CASSFLAGGQETQYF.

The V and J genes are TRBV6-5 and TRBJ2-7; 9 positions agree with TRBD1. Looked up from germline, CDR1 is MNHEY and CDR2 is SVGAGI. V lost 4 bases and J lost 1; bases outside the gene matches: 5. The CDR3 length is 15 residues. CDR3 sequence reads: CASSLTGGSSYEQYF. In DNA form, the CDR3 reads TGTGCCAGCAGTTTGACAGGGGGATCTTCCTACGAGCAGTACTTC.

This clonotype has more than one count but fewer than ten. This sequence joins TRBV12-3 or TRBV12-4 and TRBJ1-5; TRBD1 is a possible D gene (5 bases). V shed 6 bases and J shed 2 bases, with 8 bases lying between them. The CDR3 extends over 13 amino acids. CDR3 in amino acids: CASRETGNQPQHF. The DNA of the CDR3 is TGTGCCAGCAGGGAGACAGGCAATCAGCCCCAGCATTTT.

This chain joins TRBV10-3 and TRBJ1-1, with a possible D match to TRBD1 (5 bases). The CDR3 extends over 15 amino acids. The germline gives CDR1 ENHRY, CDR2 SYGVKD. Trimming took off 4 bases at V and 4 bases at J, with 16 bases between the two ends. The CDR3: CAISVISAGGTEAFF. The CDR3, as DNA: TGTGCCATCAGTGTCATATCCGCCGGGGGCACTGAAGCTTTCTTT.

The chain recombines TRBV19 with TRBJ1-2; 7 positions agree with TRBD1. The CDR3 consists of 12 residues. Per germline, CDR1 LNHDA and CDR2 SQIVND (reference sequence). Here the CDR3 DNA reads TGTGCGACAGGACAGGTAACCTATGGCTACACCTTC. Protein sequence: CATGQVTYGYTF.

V is TRBV7-6 and J is TRBJ2-7; 7 bases line up with TRBD2. The CDR3 runs 12 residues. Germline V gene data show CDR1 as SGHVS and CDR2 as FNYEAQ. V dropped 5 bases and J dropped 5; count of bases not matched to a gene: 3. CDR3 sequence reads: CASSRGGNEQYF. In DNA, the CDR3 is TGTGCCAGCAGCCGCGGGGGAAACGAGCAGTACTTC.

A few counts support this clonotype. The J gene is TRBJ1-1, the V gene TRBV12-3 or TRBV12-4, with TRBD1 matching over 9 bases. This CDR3 has 14 amino acids. J lost 5 bases, V lost 3 bases, and 4 bases had no gene match. The CDR3 bases are TGTGCCAGCAGTTTTCTCGACAGGGGGACTGAAGCTTTCTTT. Translating it yields CASSFLDRGTEAFF.

There are many counts of this clonotype. The genes are TRBV7-9 and TRBJ1-2; D not resolved. There are 14 residues in the CDR3. Germline CDR1 SEHNR, CDR2 FQNEAQ (reference sequence). V shed 5 bases and J shed 8 bases, with 18 bases lying between them. The CDR3 loop reads CASSTGSGIDGYTF. The CDR3 DNA is TGTGCCAGCAGCACCGGGTCGGGTATCGACGGCTACACCTTC.

CDR3 sequence (DNA): TGTGCCAGCAGTGATTGGGACGGTGGGAACTATGGCTACACCTTC. It is translated as CASSDWDGGNYGYTF. The chain uses TRBV25-1 and TRBJ1-2; the D gene is possibly TRBD1 (5 bases). V was cut by 3 bases and J by 2 bases, with 13 bases left in between. Germline V gene lookup returns CDR1 MGHDK and CDR2 SYGVNS. The CDR3 consists of 15 residues.

This sequence joins TRBV28 and TRBJ1-1; D might be TRBD1 (5 bases). V dropped 3 bases and J dropped 1 base, with 15 bases sitting between them. The CDR3 sequence is 16 residues long. The germline V gene has CDR1 MDHEN and CDR2 SYDVKM. Here the CDR3 reads CASSLVGGGENTEAFF. Here the CDR3 DNA reads TGTGCCAGCAGTTTGGTGGGGGGGGGTGAGAACACTGAAGCTTTCTTT.

This clonotype was detected a few times. The chain has TRBV7-6 and TRBJ2-2; D is unresolved. Trimming left V 1 base short and J 4 bases short, with 13 bases between. CDR3 length: 16 residues. Germline assignment: CDR1 SGHVS and CDR2 FNYEAQ. The CDR3 loop is CASSLEVFGSTGELFF. For the CDR3, the DNA is TGTGCCAGCAGCTTAGAAGTCTTCGGGTCCACCGGGGAGCTGTTTTTT.

This clonotype has more than one count but fewer than ten. The chain carries TRBV28 and TRBJ2-3; TRBD2 is a possible D gene (6 bases). The CDR3 sequence is 16 residues long. V was clipped by 7 bases and J by 11 bases, with 28 bases between them. Germline V gene lookup returns CDR1 MDHEN and CDR2 SYDVKM. The CDR3 DNA sequence: TGTGCCAGCATCGCCACTCAAAGAGCGGGTGCCTTTGAGCAGTATTTT. As protein: CASIATQRAGAFEQYF.

This clonotype was seen only a few times. Mismatch with germline at one junction end may stem from a read error. The chain combines TRBV7-7 with TRBJ2-1, with D possibly matching TRBD2 (6 bases). The CDR3 extends over 17 amino acids. CDR1 and CDR2 from the germline V gene are SSHAT and FNYEAQ (reference sequence). The CDR3 DNA sequence: TGTGCTAGCAGCGCCAGAGGCGGGACGGGCTCCTACAATGAGCAGTTCTTC. Amino acids: CASSARGGTGSYNEQFF. The complete variable domain, with remaining parts taken from reference TRBV7-7 and TRBJ2-1, reads GAGVSQSPRYKVTKRGQDVTLRCDPISSHATLYWYQQALGQGPEFLTYFNYEAQPDKSGLPSDRFSAERPEGSISTLTIQRTEQRDSAMYRCASSARGGTGSYNEQFFGPGTRLTVL.

The table lists this clonotype with a few counts. The V and J genes are TRBV28 and TRBJ2-3, with TRBD2 matching over 13 bases. Germline V gene lookup returns CDR1 MDHEN and CDR2 SYDVKM. Losses at the gene ends were 5 bases for V and 0 bases for J; bases not matched to a gene: 5. The CDR3 is 17 residues long. CDR3 amino acids: CASSPTSGGASTDTQYF. CDR3 nucleotide sequence: TGTGCCAGCAGTCCAACTAGCGGGGGGGCTAGCACAGATACGCAGTATTTT.